The 25 T cell receptor beta chains in this list originate from one sample, sequenced in a study of radiation and T cells in renal cell carcinoma. Clones were sequenced by immunoSEQ multiplex PCR, and TCRdb holds only the in-frame ones, with some missing. The repertoire has 100,000 to 150,000 clones, around 81% of them found once; the top ten carry about 5.3%. Time point indicated: blood 2 weeks post-SBRT. Treatment: 15 Gy SBRT to primary tumor, nephrectomy 4 weeks later. Sequencing was performed on blood, taken from a patient whose treatment included radiotherapy and nephrectomy. These receptors originate from a man aged 50-60 years with renal cell carcinoma.

This clone was recorded once. The CDR3 region is CARTPGLGETEAFF. For the CDR3, the DNA is TGTGCCAGAACACCCGGACTCGGGGAGACTGAAGCTTTCTTT. This chain connects TRBV2 to TRBJ1-1; no clear D gene. V gave up 9 bases and J gave up 5 bases, with 19 bases separating them. Germline V CDR1 and CDR2: SNHLY, FYNNEI. The CDR3 length is 14 residues.

The V and J genes are TRBV10-3 and TRBJ1-2, with unresolved D. Germline V gives CDR1 ENHRY, CDR2 SYGVKD. Trimming stripped 0 bases from V and 8 bases from J, with 13 bases between. The CDR3 extends over 14 amino acids. The CDR3 spells CAISESTGSGGYTF. The CDR3 bases are TGTGCCATCAGTGAGTCGACGGGGTCCGGAGGCTACACCTTC.

J is TRBJ1-3 and V is TRBV7-2; D might be TRBD1 (6 bases). CDR1 is SGHTA, CDR2 FQGNSA, per germline. V lost 2 bases and J lost 3, with 8 bases in between. The CDR3 length is 14 residues. CDR3 sequence: CASSLRQDGNTIYF. The DNA for the CDR3 is TGTGCCAGCAGCTTAAGACAGGATGGAAACACCATATATTTT.

This rearrangement joins TRBV5-6 to TRBJ2-7, with a tentative D call TRBD2 (5 bases). The CDR3 length is 14 residues. Trimming removed 4 bases at V and 1 base at J, with 12 bases between. CDR1 SGHDT and CDR2 YYEEEE come from the germline V gene. The CDR3 loop is CASSPGIHSYEQYF. Written as DNA, the CDR3 is TGTGCCAGCAGCCCCGGGATACATTCCTACGAGCAGTACTTC.

The genes are TRBV7-8 and TRBJ2-2; D uncertain. The CDR3 runs to 18 residues. Germline V gives CDR1 SGHVS, CDR2 FQNEAQ. V was shortened by 2 bases and J by 0 bases, with 16 bases between the two germline ends. The CDR3 spells CASSLKLRPTANTGELFF. CDR3 coding DNA: TGTGCCAGCAGCTTAAAGCTCCGGCCGACCGCGAACACCGGGGAGCTGTTTTTT.

This clone has a single count. For the CDR3, the DNA is TGCGCCAGCAGCCAAGATAACCGGATTAAGTACTTC. As protein: CASSQDNRIKYF. This chain links TRBV4-1 with TRBJ2-7; D not resolved. Trimming pared 0 bases from V and 11 bases from J, leaving 11 bases between. The CDR3 has 12 residues. Looked up from germline, CDR1 is MGHRA and CDR2 is YSYEKL.

The rearrangement uses TRBV7-8 and TRBJ1-1; possibly TRBD1 for D (5 bases). V was shortened by 1 base and J by 5 bases, with 26 bases between the two germline ends. Germline V gene data show CDR1 as SGHVS and CDR2 as FQNEAQ. The CDR3 is 19 residues long. CDR3 nucleotide sequence: TGTGCCAGCAGCTTAGTGTGGGCAGGGTTAAAGTTTGCCTCGACTGAAGCTTTCTTT. This sequence encodes CASSLVWAGLKFASTEAFF.

This chain joins TRBV7-8 and TRBJ1-4, with TRBD1 matching 8 bases. The ends lost 5 bases at V and 6 bases at J; junction bases unmatched: 5. The CDR3 loop spans 14 amino acids. CDR1 and CDR2 from the germline V gene are SGHVS and FQNEAQ. The CDR3 reads CASSIRGRDEKLFF. The CDR3 region has the DNA TGTGCCAGCAGCATCAGGGGGCGAGATGAAAAACTGTTTTTT. Full variable domain (remainder filled in from reference TRBV7-8 and TRBJ1-4): GAGVSQSPRYKVAKRGQDVALRCDPISGHVSLFWYQQALGQGPEFLTYFQNEAQLDKSGLPSDRFFAERPEGSVSTLKIQRTQQEDSAVYLCASSIRGRDEKLFFGSGTQLSVL.

CDR3 protein: CASSFNQRESSYEQYF. CDR3 in DNA: TGCGCCAGCAGCTTCAACCAGCGGGAGTCTTCCTACGAGCAGTACTTC. The chain recombines TRBV5-1 with TRBJ2-7, with 8 bases aligning to TRBD2. The CDR3 has 16 amino acids. Germline-derived CDR1 and CDR2 are SGHRS and YFSETQ. Germline trimming cut 2 bases from V and 1 base from J; bases unmatched to any gene: 8. The full variable domain, its missing parts supplied by reference TRBV5-1 and TRBJ2-7, is KAGVTQTPRYLIKTRGQQVTLSCSPISGHRSVSWYQQTPGQGLQFLFEYFSETQRNKGNFPGRFSGRQFSNSRSEMNVSTLELGDSALYLCASSFNQRESSYEQYFGPGTRLTVT.

CDR3 protein: CASSPQDRDQETQYF. CDR3 bases: TGCGCCAGCAGCCCCCAAGACAGGGACCAAGAGACCCAGTACTTC. The chain carries TRBV5-1 and TRBJ2-5; 7 bases are shared with TRBD1. Germline V gene sequence: CDR1 SGHRS, CDR2 YFSETQ. With 4 bases clipped from V and 0 bases from J, the junction kept 6 bases outside the gene matches. The length of the CDR3 is 15 residues.

This clone was detected once. The chain carries TRBV7-6 and TRBJ1-1, with no clear D. The CDR3 has 14 amino acids. V dropped 5 bases and J dropped 1 base, with 11 bases sitting between them. CDR1 is SGHVS, CDR2 FNYEAQ, per germline. The CDR3 DNA sequence: TGTGCCAGCAGCCCTCGACTGAGGAACACTGAAGCTTTCTTT. Amino acids: CASSPRLRNTEAFF.

V is TRBV6-5 and J is TRBJ2-1; D is uncertain. The CDR3 runs 13 residues. V dropped 10 bases and J dropped 7 bases, with 17 bases sitting between them. Germline lookup yields CDR1 MNHEY and CDR2 SVGAGI. The CDR3 DNA follows: TGTGCCACCATAACAAGGCCACAAAATGAGCAGTTCTTC. It encodes CATITRPQNEQFF.

V is TRBV2 and J is TRBJ1-5; unclear D gene. CDR1 is SNHLY and CDR2 is FYNNEI in the germline V gene. The CDR3 covers 14 residues. V was shortened by 6 bases and J by 5 bases, with 14 bases between the two germline ends. CDR3 loop: CASRPPRVDQPQHF. CDR3 nucleotide sequence: TGTGCCAGCAGGCCTCCCCGGGTGGATCAGCCCCAGCATTTT.

The rearrangement links TRBV28 to TRBJ2-7, with TRBD2 matching over 8 bases. The CDR3 runs to 15 residues. Germline V gene lookup returns CDR1 MDHEN and CDR2 SYDVKM. V trimming: 3 bases; J trimming: 0 bases; junction bases outside the gene matches: 4. CDR3 nucleotide sequence: TGTGCCAGCAGTTTGCTAGCGGGCCTCTCCTACGAGCAGTACTTC. The encoded protein is CASSLLAGLSYEQYF.

V is TRBV28 and J is TRBJ1-2; TRBD1 is a possible D gene (5 bases). The V gene's germline CDR1 is MDHEN and CDR2 SYDVKM. V was trimmed by 5 bases and J by 0 bases, leaving 10 bases between them. The CDR3 spans 14 residues. Written as DNA, the CDR3 is TGTGCCAGCAGTCCTGGGACCGCTAACTATGGCTACACCTTC. It encodes CASSPGTANYGYTF.

This clone was counted a few times. This chain connects TRBV9 to TRBJ1-2; 12 bases map to TRBD1. The CDR3 runs 18 residues. Germline V gene lookup returns CDR1 SGDLS and CDR2 YYNGEE. Losses at the gene ends were 0 bases for V and 4 bases for J; bases not matched to a gene: 10. The CDR3 loop reads CASSVALGQGASVYGYTF. In nucleotides, the CDR3 is TGTGCCAGCAGCGTAGCTTTGGGACAGGGGGCTTCCGTCTATGGCTACACCTTC.

The chain employs TRBV7-3 and TRBJ1-1, with 10 bases lining up with TRBD1. CDR1 and CDR2 (germline): SGHTA, FQGTGA. The V gene end was trimmed by 2 bases and the J gene end by 10 bases; junction bases not matched to a gene: 4. The CDR3 sequence is 13 residues long. The chain's CDR3 is CASSLRQGAGAFF. CDR3 DNA: TGTGCCAGCAGCTTACGACAGGGGGCTGGAGCTTTCTTT. Looking up the rest from reference TRBV7-3 and TRBJ1-1 gives the full variable domain: GAGVSQTPSNKVTEKGKYVELRCDPISGHTALYWYRQSLGQGPEFLIYFQGTGAADDSGLPNDRFFAVRPEGSVSTLKIQRTERGDSAVYLCASSLRQGAGAFFGQGTRLTVV.

This clone has a handful of counts. The chain carries TRBV11-2 and TRBJ2-5; possible D gene TRBD2, 5 bases. Germline CDR1 reads SGHAT; CDR2 reads FQNNGV. The CDR3 extends over 14 amino acids. The V end was cut by 4 bases, the J end by 2 bases, with 11 bases between. The CDR3 coding sequence is TGTGCCAGCAGCTGGGCTGGAGGTCAAGAGACCCAGTACTTC. It specifies CASSWAGGQETQYF.

This clone was observed a few times. The chain has TRBV27 and TRBJ1-5; D is unresolved. V shed 6 bases and J shed 0 bases, with 21 bases lying between them. The CDR3 consists of 18 residues. CDR1 is MNHEY and CDR2 is SMNVEV in the germline V gene (reference sequence). This chain's CDR3 is CASSFSLEADYSNQPQHF. For the CDR3, the DNA is TGTGCCAGCAGCTTCTCCCTTGAAGCGGATTATAGCAATCAGCCCCAGCATTTT.

The rearrangement links TRBV11-2 to TRBJ2-3; 7 bases match TRBD2. The V and J ends lost 5 bases and 6 bases, in that order; junction bases with no gene match: 11. CDR1 and CDR2 (germline): SGHAT, FQNNGV. The CDR3 length is 15 residues. The CDR3 bases are TGTGCCAGCAGCCGGGGCTGGGAGGGTGCGGATACGCAGTATTTT. Its translation: CASSRGWEGADTQYF.

The V call is TRBV6-5, the J call TRBJ2-7; 11 bases are shared with TRBD1. The junction had 8 bases not matched to a gene; V was cut back by 6 bases and J by 4 bases. Germline CDR1 reads MNHEY; CDR2 reads SVGAGI. CDR3 length: 15 residues. The CDR3 region has the DNA TGTGCCAGCAGCCCCGGGACAGGGGGAGGGTACGAGCAGTACTTC. Its translation: CASSPGTGGGYEQYF.

J is TRBJ1-1 and V is TRBV4-3, with TRBD1 matching over 9 bases. Germline-derived CDR1 and CDR2 are LGHNA and YSLEER. The CDR3 extends over 15 amino acids. V trimming: 4 bases; J trimming: 6 bases; junction bases outside the gene matches: 9. The CDR3 region has the DNA TGCGCCAGCAGCCGGGGACAGGGTCCCATCCCTGAAGCTTTCTTT. Protein product: CASSRGQGPIPEAFF.

This chain joins TRBV5-1 and TRBJ2-1, with D perhaps TRBD2 (6 bases). V lost 0 bases to trimming and J lost 0 bases, with 13 bases between them. CDR3 length: 17 amino acids. Germline loops: CDR1 SGHRS, CDR2 YFSETQ. The CDR3 DNA reads TGCGCCAGCAGCTTGGCCAGCGGGCTCAGCTCCTACAATGAGCAGTTCTTC. Protein sequence: CASSLASGLSSYNEQFF.

This chain links TRBV7-2 with TRBJ2-1; TRBD1 is a possible D gene (6 bases). The ends were cut back, 3 bases at V and 4 bases at J, with 13 bases in the middle. The CDR3 spans 15 residues. Germline lookup yields CDR1 SGHTA and CDR2 FQGNSA. CDR3 nucleotide sequence: TGTGCCAGCAGCTTGCAACGGACAGTTTACAATGAGCAGTTCTTC. Residues: CASSLQRTVYNEQFF.

The chain carries TRBV2 and TRBJ2-3; TRBD2 aligns across 10 bases. There are 17 residues in the CDR3. The V gene end was trimmed by 7 bases and the J gene end by 2 bases; junction bases not matched to a gene: 12. The V gene's germline CDR1 is SNHLY and CDR2 FYNNEI. CDR3 region: CASTLQAGGTNTDTQYF. Written as DNA, the CDR3 is TGTGCCAGCACCCTTCAAGCGGGGGGGACAAACACAGATACGCAGTATTTT.